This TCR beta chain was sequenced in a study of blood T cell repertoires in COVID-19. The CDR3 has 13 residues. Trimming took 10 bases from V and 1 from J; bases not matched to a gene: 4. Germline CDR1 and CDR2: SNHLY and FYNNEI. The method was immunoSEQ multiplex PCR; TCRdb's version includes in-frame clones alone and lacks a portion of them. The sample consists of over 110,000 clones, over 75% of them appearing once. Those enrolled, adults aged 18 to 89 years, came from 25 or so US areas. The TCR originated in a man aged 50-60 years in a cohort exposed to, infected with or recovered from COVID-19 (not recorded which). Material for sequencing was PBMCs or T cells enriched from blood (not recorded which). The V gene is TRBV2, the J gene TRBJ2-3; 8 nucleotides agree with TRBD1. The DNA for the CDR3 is TGTGCCAACAAACAGGGGGGCACAGATACGCAGTATTTT. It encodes CANKQGGTDTQYF.